A single sample gave rise to the 29 T cell receptor beta chains below, sequenced in a study of blood T cells in healthy people across ages. A second PCR of 7 to 11 cycles used a sample-barcoded 5' primer and a J-beta primer mix. Via MiXCR, TCRdb re-called the 5' RACE reads, giving one row per CDR3 protein. The sample has around 650,000 distinct CDR3 sequences; around 41% are singletons. Material: blood. Receptors originate from a man older than 75 in good health.

This clonotype has a handful of counts. This chain joins TRBV4-3 and TRBJ1-2; D may be TRBD1 (5 bases). CDR3 size: 13 residues. Germline lookup yields CDR1 LGHNA and CDR2 YSLEER. Trimming removed 0 bases at V and 4 bases at J, with 6 bases between. CDR3 in amino acids: CASSQEGTYGYTF. CDR3 nucleotides: TGCGCCAGCAGCCAAGAAGGGACCTATGGCTACACCTTC.

This clonotype showed up just a few times. CDR3 sequence reads: CASSLGSGAKNIQYF. The CDR3 DNA is TGTGCCAGCAGCTTAGGGAGTGGGGCCAAAAACATTCAGTACTTC. The gene calls are TRBV7-2 and TRBJ2-4, with D unclear. This CDR3 comprises 15 residues. V lost 1 base and J 1 base, leaving 8 bases between the germline ends. CDR1 and CDR2 (germline): SGHTA, FQGNSA.

This chain joins TRBV6-5 and TRBJ1-1; 7 bases align to TRBD1. This CDR3 is 14 amino acids long. The germline CDR1 and CDR2 sequences are MNHEY and SVGAGI. V lost 6 bases to trimming and J lost 3 bases; unmatched junction nucleotides: 7. CDR3 in amino acids: CASRRQGLDTEAFF. The CDR3 bases are TGTGCCAGCAGACGACAGGGCTTGGACACTGAAGCTTTCTTT.

This chain joins TRBV20-1 and TRBJ2-1; maybe TRBD2 (5 bases). CDR1 is DFQATT and CDR2 is SNEGSKA in the germline V gene (reference sequence). Trimming took 4 bases from V and 9 from J, leaving 16 bases between them. The CDR3 is 13 amino acids. CDR3 DNA sequence: TGCAGTGCTACCCCAGACCAGAGGGCTGAGCAGTTCTTC. This translates into CSATPDQRAEQFF.

The genes are TRBV7-3 and TRBJ2-1; 14 bases line up with TRBD2. CDR3 size: 16 residues. The V segment lost 0 bases and the J segment 10 bases; nucleotides outside the gene matches: 5. Germline-derived CDR1 and CDR2 are SGHTA and FQGTGA. The CDR3 sequence is CASSLTGLAGAKEQFF. CDR3 nucleotides: TGTGCCAGCAGCTTAACGGGACTAGCGGGAGCAAAAGAGCAGTTCTTC.

This sequence joins TRBV15 and TRBJ1-2; D is ambiguous. In germline, CDR1 is LNHNV, CDR2 YYDKDF (reference sequence). V was pared by 1 base and J by 4 bases, with 7 bases between. The CDR3 extends over 13 amino acids. The chain's CDR3 is CATSRGRTYGYTF. CDR3 nucleotides: TGTGCCACCAGCAGAGGGCGGACCTATGGCTACACCTTC.

This clonotype was seen only a few times. The CDR3 bases are TGTGCCAGCAGTGCTCGACAGGGGGCGGCAGAGACCCAGTACTTC. Encoded protein: CASSARQGAAETQYF. This chain uses TRBV2 with TRBJ2-5; 10 bases are a match to TRBD1. Per germline, CDR1 SNHLY and CDR2 FYNNEI. With 4 bases clipped from V and 4 bases from J, the junction kept 6 bases outside the gene matches. The CDR3 loop spans 15 amino acids. Looking up the rest from reference TRBV2 and TRBJ2-5 gives the full variable domain: EPEVTQTPSHQVTQMGQEVILRCVPISNHLYFYWYRQILGQKVEFLVSFYNNEISEKSEIFDDQFSVERPDGSNFTLKIRSTKLEDSAMYFCASSARQGAAETQYFGPGTRLLVL.

The chain has TRBV27 and TRBJ2-7; TRBD1 might be the D (6 bases). Trimming cost V 6 bases and J 5 bases, with 17 bases left between them. This CDR3 region has 14 residues. Germline CDR1 is MNHEY and CDR2 is SMNVEV (reference sequence). This chain's CDR3 is CASSPRKGVNEQYF. The DNA for the CDR3 is TGTGCCAGCAGCCCCCGCAAGGGGGTCAACGAGCAGTACTTC.

The genes are TRBV6-5 and TRBJ2-3, with D possibly being TRBD1 or TRBD2 (5 bases each). Germline CDR1 MNHEY, CDR2 SVGAGI. The CDR3 runs 17 residues. Trimming stripped 2 bases from V and 0 bases from J, with 15 bases between. CDR3 in DNA: TGTGCCAGCAGTTACCAGGGACGGAGGCCTAGCACAGATACGCAGTATTTT. Encoded protein: CASSYQGRRPSTDTQYF.

J is TRBJ2-1 and V is TRBV11-3, with D possibly matching TRBD2 (7 bases). Germline V gene lookup returns CDR1 SGHNT and CDR2 YENEEA. Trimming left V 0 bases short and J 10 bases short, with 22 bases between. This CDR3 is built from 17 residues. Here the CDR3 DNA reads TGTGCCAGCAGCTTAGATCGGGGAGGGGGGGCCCGGGGGGAGCAGTTCTTC. Protein product: CASSLDRGGGARGEQFF.

The chain carries TRBV6-4 and TRBJ2-6; D unclear. Germline CDR1 is MRHNA and CDR2 is SNTAGT. The CDR3 consists of 15 residues. The ends were cut back, 2 bases at V and 0 bases at J, with 5 bases in the middle. CDR3 DNA: TGTGCCAGCAGTGACAAGTACTCTGGGGCCAACGTCCTGACTTTC. It translates to CASSDKYSGANVLTF.

The J gene is TRBJ1-2, the V gene TRBV27; the match to TRBD1 covers 7 bases. The germline V gene encodes CDR1 MNHEY and CDR2 SMNVEV (reference sequence). Germline trimming cut 4 bases from V and 4 bases from J; bases unmatched to any gene: 9. This CDR3 has 15 amino acids. As DNA, the CDR3 is TGTGCCAGCAGTTCCCGAAGGGGGCTCACCTATGGCTACACCTTC. Translated: CASSSRRGLTYGYTF.

The chain is built from TRBV15 and TRBJ2-7, with TRBD1 identical over 7 bases. The CDR3 is 15 residues long. The germline V gene encodes CDR1 LNHNV and CDR2 YYDKDF (reference sequence). J was trimmed by 2 bases and V by 0 bases; bases with no gene match: 4. CDR3 residues: CATSREGTEAYEQYF. The DNA of the CDR3 is TGTGCCACCAGCAGAGAAGGGACAGAGGCCTACGAGCAGTACTTC. Full variable domain (remainder filled in from reference TRBV15 and TRBJ2-7): DAMVIQNPRYQVTQFGKPVTLSCSQTLNHNVMYWYQQKSSQAPKLLFHYYDKDFNNEADTPDNFQSRRPNTSFCFLDIRSPGLGDTAMYLCATSREGTEAYEQYFGPGTRLTVT.

The chain combines TRBV14 with TRBJ2-2; D gene unclear. CDR1 and CDR2 from the germline V gene are SGHDN and FVKESK. CDR3 size: 14 residues. V was trimmed by 1 base and J by 5 bases, leaving 8 bases between them. The CDR3 bases are TGTGCCAGCAGCCAAGCGATATTGACCGGGGAGCTGTTTTTT. Protein product: CASSQAILTGELFF.

A few counts support this clonotype. This chain links TRBV20-1 with TRBJ2-1, with D hard to call. V shed 4 bases and J shed 5 bases, with 15 bases lying between them. This CDR3 is built from 14 residues. In germline, CDR1 is DFQATT, CDR2 SNEGSKA (reference sequence). CDR3 sequence (DNA): TGCAGTGCTACCTCCCGGCGGAGCCACAATGAGCAGTTCTTC. It is translated as CSATSRRSHNEQFF.

The chain joins TRBV20-1 to TRBJ2-1, with D unresolved. Looked up from germline, CDR1 is DFQATT and CDR2 is SNEGSKA (reference sequence). V gave up 1 base and J gave up 2 bases, with 6 bases separating them. This CDR3 spans 13 amino acids. In DNA, the CDR3 is TGCAGTGCTAGAGCGTCTACCTACAATGAGCAGTTCTTC. This codes for CSARASTYNEQFF.

This clonotype has more than one count but fewer than ten. This chain joins TRBV20-1 and TRBJ2-7, with 10 bases identical to TRBD2. Germline trimming cut 4 bases from V and 2 bases from J; bases unmatched to any gene: 11. Germline CDR1 reads DFQATT; CDR2 reads SNEGSKA (reference sequence). The CDR3 runs to 16 residues. The CDR3 sequence is CSAIGTASGSTYEQYF. The CDR3 DNA reads as TGCAGTGCTATCGGGACAGCTAGCGGGAGTACCTACGAGCAGTACTTC.

The V and J genes are TRBV18 and TRBJ2-1; TRBD2 matches 8 bases. Looked up from germline, CDR1 is KGHSH and CDR2 is LQKENI. V was pared by 5 bases and J by 7 bases, with 13 bases of the junction left unmatched. The CDR3 covers 16 residues. CDR3 nucleotide sequence: TGTGCCAGCTCAAGACGGACTAGCTTCGTTTGGAATGAGCAGTTCTTC. It codes for CASSRRTSFVWNEQFF.

The CDR3 spells CASSRDGTGELFF. The CDR3 coding sequence is TGTGCCAGCAGCAGAGACGGGACCGGGGAGCTGTTTTTT. The gene calls are TRBV2 and TRBJ2-2; D is undetermined. The CDR3 sequence is 13 residues long. The V gene's germline CDR1 is SNHLY and CDR2 FYNNEI. Trimming took off 6 bases at V and 5 bases at J, with 10 bases between the two ends.

The chain combines TRBV6-2 or TRBV6-3 with TRBJ2-3; D ambiguous. Trimming left V 10 bases short and J 1 base short, with 15 bases between. Per the germline V gene, CDR1 is MNHEY and CDR2 is SVGEGT. CDR3 length equals 14 residues. CDR3 region: CATTPAQRTDTQYF. CDR3 nucleotide sequence: TGTGCCACTACCCCGGCGCAACGCACAGATACGCAGTATTTT.

In this sample, this clonotype turned up a few times. The chain uses TRBV7-9 and TRBJ2-3; 9 nucleotides agree with TRBD1. CDR3 length equals 15 residues. Germline CDR1 and CDR2: SEHNR and FQNEAQ (reference sequence). Trimming at V came to 10 bases and at J to 2 bases, leaving 10 bases not matched to a gene. CDR3 coding DNA: TGTGCCACCCAAGTGACAGGGGGGACCACAGATACGCAGTATTTT. This encodes CATQVTGGTTDTQYF.

This clonotype was found a few times. The gene calls are TRBV12-3 or TRBV12-4 and TRBJ2-1, with a weak D call TRBD2 (6 bases). The V end lost 7 bases, the J end lost 10 bases, and 23 bases lay between the germline ends. There are 15 residues in the CDR3. CDR3 sequence: CASNSMGQARGEQFF. The CDR3 DNA is TGTGCCAGCAACTCCATGGGGCAGGCCCGGGGGGAGCAGTTCTTC.

To note about this clonotype: A much larger clone differs by one base, so this may be a read error. V is TRBV29-1 and J is TRBJ2-5; D unclear. The length of the CDR3 is 12 residues. Looked up from germline, CDR1 is SQVTM and CDR2 is ANQGSEA. CDR3 in amino acids: CSVEQVEEAQYF. The CDR3 region has the DNA TGCAGCGTTGAGCAGGTTGAAGAGGCCCAGTACTTC. Complete variable domain (other parts from reference TRBV29-1 and TRBJ2-5): SAVISQKPSRDICQRGTSLTIQCQVDSQVTMMFWYRQQPGQSLTLIATANQGSEATYESGFVIDKFPISRPNLTFSTLTVSNMSPEDSSIYLCSVEQVEEAQYFGPGTRLLVL.

Comments on this clonotype: One end of the junction varies from germline; a read error may be responsible. V gene TRBV6-2 or TRBV6-3 combines with J gene TRBJ2-3; D gene ambiguous. There are 14 residues in the CDR3. The germline gives CDR1 MNHEY, CDR2 SVGEGT. This chain's CDR3 is CASGYGSSTDTQYF. CDR3 sequence (DNA): TGTGCCAGCGGTTACGGGTCCAGCACAGATACGCAGTATTTT.

This chain joins TRBV6-1 and TRBJ1-2; tentative D call: TRBD1 (5 bases). The germline V gene encodes CDR1 MNHNS and CDR2 SASEGT. This CDR3 comprises 16 residues. Trimming pared 6 bases from V and 0 bases from J, leaving 17 bases between. CDR3 sequence (DNA): TGTGCCAGCAGGAGATTGGGGACTACTGCTAACTATGGCTACACCTTC. It specifies CASRRLGTTANYGYTF.

This clonotype was seen only a few times. The chain is built from TRBV20-1 and TRBJ1-2; D is undetermined. Trimming took 0 bases from V and 4 from J, leaving 12 bases between them. Germline CDR1 reads DFQATT; CDR2 reads SNEGSKA (reference sequence). The CDR3 runs 14 residues. CDR3 region: CSARDLSDIYGYTF. The CDR3 DNA follows: TGCAGTGCTAGAGATCTTTCCGATATCTATGGCTACACCTTC.

This clonotype came up a few times. The chain couples TRBV20-1 to TRBJ2-1, with D uncertain. The CDR3 consists of 15 residues. V lost 8 bases and J 2 bases, leaving 19 bases between the germline ends. Germline CDR1 and CDR2: DFQATT and SNEGSKA (reference sequence). The CDR3 is CSTPTKANTYNEQFF. CDR3 sequence (DNA): TGCAGTACCCCCACAAAAGCGAATACCTACAATGAGCAGTTCTTC.

The genes are TRBV9 and TRBJ2-1, with TRBD1 matching over 7 bases. CDR1 and CDR2 from the germline V gene are SGDLS and YYNGEE. The CDR3 loop spans 14 amino acids. The V gene end was trimmed by 1 base and the J gene end by 3 bases; junction bases not matched to a gene: 1. CDR3 DNA: TGTGCCAGCAGCGTAACAGGGGTCTACAATGAGCAGTTCTTC. Translating it yields CASSVTGVYNEQFF.

This clonotype was seen a few times. The chain links TRBV12-3 or TRBV12-4 to TRBJ2-1; 14 bases line up with TRBD2. The CDR3 loop spans 18 amino acids. The ends lost 6 bases at V and 2 bases at J; junction bases unmatched: 9. CDR3 sequence reads: CASRRGTSGSLAYNEQFF. The CDR3 nucleotides are TGTGCCAGCAGACGCGGGACTAGCGGGAGCTTGGCCTACAATGAGCAGTTCTTC.